This TCR beta chain is drawn from a study of T cell repertoires in cytomegalovirus infection. This CDR3 has 14 amino acids. Trimming left V 3 bases short and J 5 bases short, with 14 bases between. Germline V gene sequence: CDR1 KGHSH, CDR2 LQKENI. This clonotype turned up a few times. Its antigen is unidentified. TCRdb re-analysed the reads in MiXCR, keeping a single row per CDR3 protein. Of fewer than 850,000 distinct CDR3 sequences detected, about 27% appear once; the ten largest clones hold roughly 14%. Study-wide results and limits: Frequencies of public TCR beta families were cumulated, and this identified carriers of CMV plus the relevant HLA.

The gene calls are TRBV18 and TRBJ2-7; unclear D gene. The source material was cultured CD8+ T cells from PBMCs, sampled from culture after CMV antigen stimulation. This TCR was recovered from a human donor in good health (CMV status not recorded). Some clones in this sample may be carry-over from other donors' samples. The CDR3 coding sequence is TGTGCCAGCTCACCGGGTCTAGATATCCACGAGCAGTACTTC. Protein product: CASSPGLDIHEQYF.